Listed below are T cell receptor beta chains from one sample, sequenced in a study of T-cell memory formation after mild COVID-19. Via MiXCR, TCRdb re-called the 5' RACE reads, giving one row per CDR3 protein. The sample contains around 440,000 distinct CDR3 sequences, 15% to 20% of which appear only once. What was sequenced was PBMCs or a T cell subset sorted from them (not recorded which). Receptors originate from an adult woman who had mild COVID-19 (a few samples of this study predate the infection). Cell type and time point are not known. Both conserved end residues are part of each CDR3. A D gene is named only where the DNA matches it firmly. A clone size is listed for some rows: how often the clone was seen (once, few, many), or a class if it is expanded.

>NA|TRBV7-8|TRBJ1-2|NA
CASSPSGGPNYGYTF
TGTGCCAGCAGCCCATCAGGAGGGCCCAACTATGGCTACACCTTC
>few|TRBV9|TRBJ2-2|NA
CASSATGYTGELFF
TGTGCCAGCAGCGCTACAGGGTACACCGGGGAGCTGTTTTTT
>NA|TRBV6-5|TRBJ2-4|NA
CASSRVTGWAKNIQYF
TGTGCCAGCAGTCGTGTAACGGGTTGGGCCAAAAACATTCAGTACTTC
>NA|TRBV15|TRBJ2-3|NA
CATSRGFTGSTDTQYF
TGTGCCACCAGCAGAGGATTCACAGGCAGCACAGATACGCAGTATTTT
>few|TRBV7-2|TRBJ1-5|NA
CASSQRAGQPQHF
TGTGCCAGCAGCCAAAGGGCAGGTCAGCCCCAGCATTTT
>NA|TRBV4-2|TRBJ1-2|NA
CASSQRDYGGYTF
TGTGCCAGCAGCCAGAGGGACTATGGTGGCTACACCTTC
>NA|TRBV6-5|TRBJ2-5|NA
CASSYGRGWDQYF
TGTGCCAGCAGTTACGGGAGGGGGTGGGACCAGTACTTC
>NA|TRBV13|TRBJ2-7|TRBD2
CASSFLAVGYEQYF
TGTGCCAGCAGCTTTCTAGCGGTTGGTTACGAGCAGTACTTC
>NA|TRBV29-1|TRBJ2-1|NA
CSVAGGWVNEQFF
TGCAGCGTTGCGGGCGGGTGGGTGAATGAGCAGTTCTTC
>NA|TRBV7-3|TRBJ2-5|NA
CASSSPPQETQYF
TGTGCCAGCAGCTCGCCCCCGCAGGAGACCCAGTACTTC